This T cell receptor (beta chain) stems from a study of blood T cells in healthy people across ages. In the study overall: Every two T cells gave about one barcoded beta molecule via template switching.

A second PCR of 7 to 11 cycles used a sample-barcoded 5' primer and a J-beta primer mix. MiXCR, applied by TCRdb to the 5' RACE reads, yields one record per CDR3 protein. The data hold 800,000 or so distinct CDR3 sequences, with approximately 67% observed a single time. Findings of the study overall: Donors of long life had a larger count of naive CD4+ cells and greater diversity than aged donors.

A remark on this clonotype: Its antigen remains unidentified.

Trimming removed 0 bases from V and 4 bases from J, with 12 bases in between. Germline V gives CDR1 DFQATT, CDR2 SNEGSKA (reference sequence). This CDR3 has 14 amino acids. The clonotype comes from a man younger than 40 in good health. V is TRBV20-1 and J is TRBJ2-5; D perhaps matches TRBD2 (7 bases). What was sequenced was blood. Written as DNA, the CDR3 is TGCAGTGCTAGAGACAAGGCGGGGGCAGAGACCCAGTACTTC. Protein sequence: CSARDKAGAETQYF.